The 24 T cell receptor beta chains reported below all come from one sample, sequenced in a study of blood T cell repertoires in COVID-19. Repertoires were generated with immunoSEQ multiplex PCR, while TCRdb's copy carries only in-frame clones and drops some. The sample consists of 100,000 to 150,000 clones, approximately 88% of them appearing once. Sequenced material: peripheral blood. These receptors all stem from a middle-aged man with acute or convalescent COVID-19.

The chain has TRBV3-1 (or the pseudogene TRBV3-2) and TRBJ1-2; 7 bases are shared with TRBD1. Per the germline V gene, CDR1 is LGHDT and CDR2 is YNNKEL (reference sequence). The CDR3 contains 15 residues. Losses at the gene ends were 4 bases for V and 4 bases for J; bases not matched to a gene: 9. CDR3 sequence: CASSPSDRRGYGYTF. The CDR3 nucleotides read TGTGCCAGCAGCCCTTCGGACAGGCGTGGCTATGGCTACACCTTC.

The chain carries TRBV5-8 and TRBJ2-5; 9 bases are a match to TRBD2. The CDR3 sequence is 16 residues long. Germline loops: CDR1 SGHTS, CDR2 YDEGEE. Trimming took 0 bases from V and 5 from J; bases not matched to a gene: 8. The DNA for the CDR3 is TGTGCCAGCAGCTTGGAGGGTAGCGGGAGCCCGGAGACCCAGTACTTC. It is translated as CASSLEGSGSPETQYF.

The V gene is TRBV4-1, the J gene TRBJ1-1; possible D gene TRBD1, 5 bases. The CDR3 has 15 residues. Germline V gene data show CDR1 as MGHRA and CDR2 as YSYEKL. Trimming removed 4 bases at V and 5 bases at J, with 17 bases between. Here the CDR3 DNA reads TGCGCCAGCAGCCCCGTGGGGGGGGGTGAAACTGAAGCTTTCTTT. Translating gives CASSPVGGGETEAFF.

The V and J genes are TRBV20-1 and TRBJ2-5; 7 bases agree with TRBD1. The V gene's germline CDR1 is DFQATT and CDR2 SNEGSKA (reference sequence). V gave up 3 bases and J gave up 5 bases; unmatched junction bases: 9. The CDR3 is 14 amino acids. CDR3 coding DNA: TGCAGTGCTAGTGTAGGGGGCCCGGCGGAGACCCAGTACTTC. Protein product: CSASVGGPAETQYF.

The genes are TRBV6-6 and TRBJ2-3; TRBD1 matches 12 bases. Germline V gene sequence: CDR1 MNHNY, CDR2 SVGAGI (reference sequence). This CDR3 comprises 14 residues. The V and J ends lost 6 bases and 4 bases, in that order; junction bases with no gene match: 2. The CDR3 loop reads CASRGTGGADTQYF. Here the CDR3 DNA reads TGTGCCAGCAGAGGGACAGGGGGCGCAGATACGCAGTATTTT.

The J gene is TRBJ1-1, the V gene TRBV7-9; D might be TRBD1 (6 bases). V dropped 5 bases and J dropped 7 bases, with 8 bases sitting between them. The CDR3 has 11 residues. Germline V gene lookup returns CDR1 SEHNR and CDR2 FQNEAQ (reference sequence). The DNA for the CDR3 is TGTGCCAGCAGCCGACAGGTTGAAGCTTTCTTT. It is translated as CASSRQVEAFF.

J is TRBJ2-3 and V is TRBV9; D might be TRBD1 (6 bases). Per germline, CDR1 SGDLS and CDR2 YYNGEE. V was clipped by 3 bases and J by 4 bases, with 12 bases between them. The CDR3 length is 14 residues. The CDR3 nucleotides read TGTGCCAGCAGCGCACAACAGGGCGCAGATACGCAGTATTTT. Translation: CASSAQQGADTQYF.

The CDR3 sequence: CASSRSADRGQETQYF. CDR3 sequence (DNA): TGTGCCAGTAGCAGATCAGCGGACAGGGGCCAAGAGACCCAGTACTTC. The V and J genes are TRBV19 and TRBJ2-5; TRBD1 matches 9 bases. The CDR3 has 16 amino acids. With V trimmed by 6 bases and J by 1 base, 9 bases remained unmatched. CDR1 is LNHDA and CDR2 is SQIVND in the germline V gene (reference sequence).

The gene calls are TRBV27 and TRBJ1-5; D is perhaps TRBD1 (6 bases). Germline values: CDR1 MNHEY, CDR2 SMNVEV (reference sequence). CDR3 size: 13 residues. Trimming left V 3 bases short and J 4 bases short, with 7 bases between. The CDR3 is CASSFGQNQPQHF. The CDR3 bases are TGTGCCAGCAGTTTCGGACAGAATCAGCCCCAGCATTTT.

The chain is built from TRBV5-1 and TRBJ1-6; D unresolved. The CDR3 totals 14 residues. Germline-derived CDR1 and CDR2 are SGHRS and YFSETQ. Trimming shortened V by 1 base and J by 10 bases, and 12 bases separated the two germline ends. The CDR3 loop is CASSLTGVGSPLHF. CDR3 DNA: TGCGCCAGCAGCTTGACCGGGGTGGGGTCACCCCTCCACTTT.

This clone was counted once. The chain carries TRBV6-5 and TRBJ1-1; D call uncertain. Germline V gene data show CDR1 as MNHEY and CDR2 as SVGAGI. The CDR3 covers 16 residues. With 3 bases removed from V and 2 bases from J, the gap between germline ends came to 16 bases. As DNA, the CDR3 is TGTGCCAGCAGTTATAGGAGCACTCGGGGTAACACTGAAGCTTTCTTT. It codes for CASSYRSTRGNTEAFF.

The chain combines TRBV25-1 with TRBJ1-2, with 11 bases identical to TRBD1. The CDR3 is 14 amino acids. From germline, CDR1 is MGHDK and CDR2 SYGVNS. J gave up 10 bases and V 3 bases, and 7 bases lay outside the gene matches. CDR3 nucleotides: TGTGCCAGCAGTGAGGACAGGGGGCCCATTTTCTACACCTTC. It translates to CASSEDRGPIFYTF.

The chain employs TRBV6-6 and TRBJ1-5; 9 nucleotides agree with TRBD1. The germline V gene has CDR1 MNHNY and CDR2 SVGAGI (reference sequence). The CDR3 extends over 15 amino acids. Trimming removed 6 bases from V and 4 bases from J; junction bases left unmatched: 7. The CDR3 region has the DNA TGTGCCAGCAGACGGACAGGGGAGGCAAATCAGCCCCAGCATTTT. It encodes CASRRTGEANQPQHF.

The CDR3 nucleotides read TGCGCCAGCAGCCCAGACCCGGGACAGGGGGCTTTCTTT. Its protein is CASSPDPGQGAFF. The gene calls are TRBV5-1 and TRBJ1-1; 10 nucleotides match TRBD1. CDR1 is SGHRS, CDR2 YFSETQ, per germline. CDR3 size: 13 residues. With V trimmed by 4 bases and J by 11 bases, 8 bases remained unmatched. Full variable domain (missing parts from reference TRBV5-1 and TRBJ1-1): KAGVTQTPRYLIKTRGQQVTLSCSPISGHRSVSWYQQTPGQGLQFLFEYFSETQRNKGNFPGRFSGRQFSNSRSEMNVSTLELGDSALYLCASSPDPGQGAFFGQGTRLTVV.

This clone appeared a single time. The V gene is TRBV7-2, the J gene TRBJ1-3; D remains unclear. The V gene's germline CDR1 is SGHTA and CDR2 FQGNSA. V was clipped by 6 bases and J by 0 bases, with 9 bases between them. CDR3 size: 14 residues. CDR3 sequence: CASSAQASGNTIYF. For the CDR3, the DNA is TGTGCCAGCAGTGCTCAAGCCTCTGGAAACACCATATATTTT.

The V and J genes are TRBV6-1 and TRBJ1-2; D not resolved. The V end lost 1 base, the J end lost 1 base, and 10 bases lay between the germline ends. From germline, CDR1 is MNHNS and CDR2 SASEGT. The CDR3 covers 15 residues. In DNA form, the CDR3 reads TGTGCCAGCAGTGAAGATTTAGCTTTTAACTATGGCTACACCTTC. Translated, it gives CASSEDLAFNYGYTF.

The chain couples TRBV7-9 to TRBJ2-1; no reliable D call. Looked up from germline, CDR1 is SEHNR and CDR2 is FQNEAQ (reference sequence). V was trimmed by 5 bases and J by 9 bases, leaving 11 bases between them. The length of the CDR3 is 12 residues. The CDR3 is CASSTIRAEQFF. The CDR3 nucleotides are TGTGCCAGCAGCACGATCCGAGCTGAGCAGTTCTTC.

V and J are TRBV20-1 and TRBJ1-1; D uncertain. Trimming stripped 4 bases from V and 9 bases from J, with 9 bases between. Germline loops: CDR1 DFQATT, CDR2 SNEGSKA (reference sequence). The CDR3 spans 10 residues. CDR3 in DNA: TGCAGTGCTACTAGCCAGCAAGCTTTCTTT. Protein: CSATSQQAFF.

V usage is TRBV6-5 and J usage is TRBJ1-4; TRBD1 might be the D (5 bases). V gave up 6 bases and J gave up 7 bases, with 9 bases separating them. Looked up from germline, CDR1 is MNHEY and CDR2 is SVGAGI. The CDR3 has 12 residues. The CDR3 DNA reads as TGTGCCAGCAGCCAGGACACTGAAAAACTGTTTTTT. Translation: CASSQDTEKLFF.

The DNA of the CDR3 is TGCGCCAGCAGCCCAGAGGGCTGGGTCAATTCACCCCTCCACTTT. It translates to CASSPEGWVNSPLHF. The rearrangement links TRBV4-1 to TRBJ1-6, with D unresolved. CDR3 size: 15 residues. Trimming left V 4 bases short and J 7 bases short, with 14 bases between. Germline CDR1 is MGHRA and CDR2 is YSYEKL.

J is TRBJ2-7 and V is TRBV2, with TRBD2 matching 10 bases. The germline CDR1 and CDR2 sequences are SNHLY and FYNNEI. The CDR3 has 15 residues. V dropped 4 bases and J dropped 8; count of bases not matched to a gene: 11. CDR3 loop: CASSAPAGLAAQQYF. Here the CDR3 DNA reads TGTGCCAGCAGTGCCCCCGCTGGACTAGCGGCCCAGCAGTACTTC.

The genes are TRBV6-5 and TRBJ1-6; tentatively, D is TRBD1 (5 bases). V was shortened by 9 bases and J by 7 bases, with 13 bases between the two germline ends. There are 13 residues in the CDR3. CDR1 is MNHEY, CDR2 SVGAGI, per germline. The CDR3: CASSTGLNSPLHF. The CDR3 region has the DNA TGTGCCAGTTCAACAGGCCTCAATTCACCCCTCCACTTT.

V usage is TRBV11-3 and J usage is TRBJ2-2; D remains ambiguous. Germline V CDR1 and CDR2: SGHNT, YENEEA. Trimming left V 5 bases short and J 7 bases short, with 8 bases between. CDR3 length: 12 amino acids. The DNA for the CDR3 is TGTGCCAGCAGCCCCCAGGACGGGGAGCTGTTTTTT. It is translated as CASSPQDGELFF.

This chain links TRBV11-3 with TRBJ1-4, with D possibly matching TRBD1 (5 bases). The CDR3 has 13 amino acids. The germline gives CDR1 SGHNT, CDR2 YENEEA. The ends were cut back, 4 bases at V and 10 bases at J, with 13 bases in the middle. As DNA, the CDR3 is TGTGCCAGCAGCTCAAGGGGCCAAAGAAAACTGTTTTTT. Translation: CASSSRGQRKLFF. Full variable domain (rest looked up from reference TRBV11-3 and TRBJ1-4): EAGVVQSPRYKIIEKKQPVAFWCNPISGHNTLYWYLQNLGQGPELLIRYENEEAVDDSQLPKDRFSAERLKGVDSTLKIQPAELGDSAVYLCASSSRGQRKLFFGSGTQLSVL.